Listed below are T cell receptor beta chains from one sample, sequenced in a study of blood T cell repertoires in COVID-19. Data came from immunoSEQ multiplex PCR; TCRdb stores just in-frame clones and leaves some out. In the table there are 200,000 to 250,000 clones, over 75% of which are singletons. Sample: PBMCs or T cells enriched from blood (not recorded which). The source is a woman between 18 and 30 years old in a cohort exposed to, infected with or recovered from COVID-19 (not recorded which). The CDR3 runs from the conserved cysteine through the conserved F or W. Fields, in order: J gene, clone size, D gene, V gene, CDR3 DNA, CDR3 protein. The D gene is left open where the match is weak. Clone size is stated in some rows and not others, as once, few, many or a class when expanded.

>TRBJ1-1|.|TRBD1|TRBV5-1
TGCGCCAGCAGCTTGGCCGGACAGGGGGTCACTGAAGCTTTCTTT
CASSLAGQGVTEAFF
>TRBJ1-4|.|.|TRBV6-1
TGTGCCAGCAGTGAACTTTCTTTGACTGACTTCGTGTTTTTT
CASSELSLTDFVFF
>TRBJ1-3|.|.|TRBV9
TGTGCCAGCAGCGATAAGAGCTCTGGAAACACCATATATTTT
CASSDKSSGNTIYF
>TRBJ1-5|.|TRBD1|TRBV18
TGTGCCAGCTCACCACCTGGGACAGGAAGCAATCAGCCCCAGCATTTT
CASSPPGTGSNQPQHF
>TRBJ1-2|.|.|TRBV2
TGTGCCCGTCTCGGACAGACGAGCTATGGCTACACCTTC
CARLGQTSYGYTF
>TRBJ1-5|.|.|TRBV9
TGTGCCAGCAGCGCCCGGAAGGAGGGTCAGCCCCAGCATTTT
CASSARKEGQPQHF
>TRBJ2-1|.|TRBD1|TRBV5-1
TGCGCCAGCAGCCCTCGGGGACAGGGGCAAAATGAGCAGTTCTTC
CASSPRGQGQNEQFF
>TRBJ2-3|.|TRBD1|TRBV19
TGTGCCAGTAGCACAACAGGGGGCGGATTGACAGATACGCAGTATTTT
CASSTTGGGLTDTQYF
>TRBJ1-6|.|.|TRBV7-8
TGTGCCAGCAGCCAGACTTACCCCACTAATTCACCCCTCCACTTT
CASSQTYPTNSPLHF
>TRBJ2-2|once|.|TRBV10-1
TGCGCCAGCAGTGTGGGCATCGGGGAGCTGTTTTTT
CASSVGIGELFF
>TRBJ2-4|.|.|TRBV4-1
TGCGCCAGCAGCCAAGGAGTAGTGGGGGCGTTAAGGACCAAAAACATTCAGTACTTC
CASSQGVVGALRTKNIQYF
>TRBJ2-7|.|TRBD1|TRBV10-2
TGCGCCAGCAGCCTCCGGGACAGACCCTACGAGCAGTACTTC
CASSLRDRPYEQYF
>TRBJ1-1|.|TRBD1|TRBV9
TGTGCCAGCAGCGTAGGAGGGGGCAGGACTGAAGCTTTCTTT
CASSVGGGRTEAFF
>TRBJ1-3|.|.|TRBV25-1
TGTGCCAGCAGTGGACCCGGGACACTAACTGGAAACACCATATATTTT
CASSGPGTLTGNTIYF
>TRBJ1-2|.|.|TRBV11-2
TGTGCCAGCAGCTTAGATCCAACAGGGTCCAACTATGGCTACACCTTC
CASSLDPTGSNYGYTF
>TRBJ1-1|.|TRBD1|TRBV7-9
TGTGCCAGCAGCTTAGGGACAGGGGGCGGAAGAACTGAAGCTTTCTTT
CASSLGTGGGRTEAFF